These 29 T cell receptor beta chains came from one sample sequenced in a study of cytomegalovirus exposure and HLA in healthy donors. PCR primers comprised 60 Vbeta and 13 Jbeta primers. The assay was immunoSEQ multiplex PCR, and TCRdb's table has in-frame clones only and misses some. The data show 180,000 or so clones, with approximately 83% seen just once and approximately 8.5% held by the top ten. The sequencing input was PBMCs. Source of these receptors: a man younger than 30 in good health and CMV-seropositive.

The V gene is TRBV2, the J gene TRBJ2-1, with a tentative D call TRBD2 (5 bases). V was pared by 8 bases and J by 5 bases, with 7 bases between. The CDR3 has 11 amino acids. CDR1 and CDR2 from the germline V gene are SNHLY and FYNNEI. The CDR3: CASRRHNEQFF. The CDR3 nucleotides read TGTGCCAGCCGGAGGCACAATGAGCAGTTCTTC. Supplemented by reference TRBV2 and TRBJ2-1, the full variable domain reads EPEVTQTPSHQVTQMGQEVILRCVPISNHLYFYWYRQILGQKVEFLVSFYNNEISEKSEIFDDQFSVERPDGSNFTLKIRSTKLEDSAMYFCASRRHNEQFFGPGTRLTVL.

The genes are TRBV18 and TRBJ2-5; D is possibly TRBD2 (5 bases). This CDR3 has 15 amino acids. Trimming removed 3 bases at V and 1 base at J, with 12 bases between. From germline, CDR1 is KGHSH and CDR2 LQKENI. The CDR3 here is CASSPLYGVQETQYF. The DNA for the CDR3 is TGTGCCAGCTCACCTCTGTACGGGGTCCAAGAGACCCAGTACTTC.

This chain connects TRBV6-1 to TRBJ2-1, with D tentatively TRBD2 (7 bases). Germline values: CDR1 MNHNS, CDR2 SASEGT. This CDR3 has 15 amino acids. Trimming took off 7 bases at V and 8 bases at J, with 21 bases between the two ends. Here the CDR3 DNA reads TGTGCCAGCACCGGTAGGGGGGGTGGAAGGGATGAGCAGTTCTTC. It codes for CASTGRGGGRDEQFF.

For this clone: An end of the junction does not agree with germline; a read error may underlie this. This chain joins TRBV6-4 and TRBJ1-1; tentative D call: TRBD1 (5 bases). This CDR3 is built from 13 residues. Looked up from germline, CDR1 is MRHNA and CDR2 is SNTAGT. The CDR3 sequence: CVSSEEWGLEAFF. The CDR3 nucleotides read TGTGTCAGCAGTGAAGAGTGGGGACTTGAAGCTTTCTTT.

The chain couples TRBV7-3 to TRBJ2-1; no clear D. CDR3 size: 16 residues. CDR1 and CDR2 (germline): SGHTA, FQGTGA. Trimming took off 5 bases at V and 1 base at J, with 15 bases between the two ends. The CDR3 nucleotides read TGTGCCAGCAGCCCAACTGTAGTCCTTTCCTACAATGAGCAGTTCTTC. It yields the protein CASSPTVVLSYNEQFF.

The CDR3 region has the DNA TGTGCCAGCAGGCTTATAGCGGGAGTCACAGATACGCAGTATTTT. It codes for CASRLIAGVTDTQYF. The chain uses TRBV4-2 and TRBJ2-3, with TRBD2 matching over 9 bases. With 6 bases clipped from V and 2 bases from J, the junction kept 6 bases outside the gene matches. This CDR3 is 15 amino acids long. Germline lookup yields CDR1 LGHNA and CDR2 YNFKEQ.

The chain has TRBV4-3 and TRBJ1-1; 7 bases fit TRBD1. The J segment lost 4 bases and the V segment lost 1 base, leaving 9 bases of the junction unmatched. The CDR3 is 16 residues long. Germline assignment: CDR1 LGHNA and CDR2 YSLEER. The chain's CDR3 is CASSQAIGTVVTEAFF. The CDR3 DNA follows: TGCGCCAGCAGCCAAGCCATAGGGACAGTTGTCACTGAAGCTTTCTTT.

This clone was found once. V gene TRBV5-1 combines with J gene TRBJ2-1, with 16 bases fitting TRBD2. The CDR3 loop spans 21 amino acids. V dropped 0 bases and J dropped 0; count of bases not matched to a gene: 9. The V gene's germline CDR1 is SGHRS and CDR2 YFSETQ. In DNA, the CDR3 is TGCGCCAGCAGCTTGGCCGTCCCGGGACTAGCGGGGGGGAGCTCCTACAATGAGCAGTTCTTC. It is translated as CASSLAVPGLAGGSSYNEQFF.

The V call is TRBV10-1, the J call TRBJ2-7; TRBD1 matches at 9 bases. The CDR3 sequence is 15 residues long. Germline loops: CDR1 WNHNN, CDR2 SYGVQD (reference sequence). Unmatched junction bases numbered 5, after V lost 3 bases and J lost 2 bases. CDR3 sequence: CASSDPGTGTYEQYF. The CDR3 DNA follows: TGCGCCAGCAGTGACCCCGGGACAGGGACCTACGAGCAGTACTTC.

CDR3 sequence: CASRGGQETQYF. CDR3 nucleotide sequence: TGTGCCAGCAGGGGGGGCCAAGAGACCCAGTACTTC. The rearrangement links TRBV5-8 to TRBJ2-5; D possibly corresponds to TRBD2 (6 bases). The CDR3 is 12 residues long. From germline, CDR1 is SGHTS and CDR2 YDEGEE. Between the trimmed V and J ends, which lost 5 bases and 1 base, there was a span of 6 bases.

CDR3 in amino acids: CASTQRGHTGELFF. CDR3 in DNA: TGTGCCAGCACCCAGAGGGGGCACACCGGGGAGCTGTTTTTT. The chain combines TRBV27 with TRBJ2-2; 7 bases map to TRBD1. The CDR3 length is 14 residues. V gave up 7 bases and J gave up 3 bases; unmatched junction bases: 5. Germline CDR1 is MNHEY and CDR2 is SMNVEV (reference sequence).

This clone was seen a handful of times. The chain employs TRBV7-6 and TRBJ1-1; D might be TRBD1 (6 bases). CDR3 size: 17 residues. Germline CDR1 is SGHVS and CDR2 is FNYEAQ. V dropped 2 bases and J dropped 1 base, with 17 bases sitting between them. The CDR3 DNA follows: TGTGCCAGCAGCTTACGGGTCGGGCAGGGGCCGAACACTGAAGCTTTCTTT. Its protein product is CASSLRVGQGPNTEAFF.

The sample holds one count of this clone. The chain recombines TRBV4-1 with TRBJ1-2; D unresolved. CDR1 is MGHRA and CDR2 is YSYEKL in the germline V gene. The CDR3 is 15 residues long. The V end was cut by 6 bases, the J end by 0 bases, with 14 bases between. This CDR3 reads CASSLNQDTNYGYTF. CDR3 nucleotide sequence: TGCGCCAGCAGTCTGAATCAGGATACTAACTATGGCTACACCTTC.

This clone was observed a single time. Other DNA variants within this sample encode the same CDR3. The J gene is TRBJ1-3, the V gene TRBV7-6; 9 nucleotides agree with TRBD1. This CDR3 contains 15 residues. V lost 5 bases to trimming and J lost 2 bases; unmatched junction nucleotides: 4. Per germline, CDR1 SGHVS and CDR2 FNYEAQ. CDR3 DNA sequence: TGTGCCAGCAGCCCTCGGACAGGGGCTGGAAACACCATATATTTT. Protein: CASSPRTGAGNTIYF. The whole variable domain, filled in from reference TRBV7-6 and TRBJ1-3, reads GAGVSQSPRYKVTKRGQDVALRCDPISGHVSLYWYRQALGQGPEFLTYFNYEAQQDKSGLPNDRFSAERPEGSISTLTIQRTEQRDSAMYRCASSPRTGAGNTIYFGEGSWLTVV.

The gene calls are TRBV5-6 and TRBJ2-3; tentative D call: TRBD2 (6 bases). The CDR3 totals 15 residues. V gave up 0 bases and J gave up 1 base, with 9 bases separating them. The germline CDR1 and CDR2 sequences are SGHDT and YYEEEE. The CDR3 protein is CASSLVGGGTDTQYF. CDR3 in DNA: TGTGCCAGCAGCTTGGTGGGGGGTGGCACAGATACGCAGTATTTT. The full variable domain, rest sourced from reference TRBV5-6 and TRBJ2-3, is DAGVTQSPTHLIKTRGQQVTLRCSPKSGHDTVSWYQQALGQGPQFIFQYYEEEERQRGNFPDRFSGHQFPNYSSELNVNALLLGDSALYLCASSLVGGGTDTQYFGPGTRLTVL.

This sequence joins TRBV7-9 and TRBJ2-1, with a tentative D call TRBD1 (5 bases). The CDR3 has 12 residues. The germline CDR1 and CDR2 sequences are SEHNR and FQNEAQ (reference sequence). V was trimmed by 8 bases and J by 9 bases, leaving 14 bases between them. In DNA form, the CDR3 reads TGTGCCAGCCTCAGGGTCCCCAGTGAGCAGTTCTTC. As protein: CASLRVPSEQFF. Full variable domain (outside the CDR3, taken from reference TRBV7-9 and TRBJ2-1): DTGVSQNPRHKITKRGQNVTFRCDPISEHNRLYWYRQTLGQGPEFLTYFQNEAQLEKSRLLSDRFSAERPKGSFSTLEIQRTEQGDSAMYLCASLRVPSEQFFGPGTRLTVL.

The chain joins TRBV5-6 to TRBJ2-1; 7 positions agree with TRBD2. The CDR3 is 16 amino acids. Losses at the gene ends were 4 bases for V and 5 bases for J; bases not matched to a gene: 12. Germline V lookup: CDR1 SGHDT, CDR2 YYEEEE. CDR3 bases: TGTGCCAGCAGCCCCCTGGGGAGCGGGGACCACAATGAGCAGTTCTTC. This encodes CASSPLGSGDHNEQFF.

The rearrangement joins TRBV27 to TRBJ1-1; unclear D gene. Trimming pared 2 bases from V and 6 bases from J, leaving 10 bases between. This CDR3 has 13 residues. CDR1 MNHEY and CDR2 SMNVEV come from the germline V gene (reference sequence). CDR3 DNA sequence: TGTGCCAGCAGTTTAGGTATCGGGGCTGAAGCTTTCTTT. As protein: CASSLGIGAEAFF.

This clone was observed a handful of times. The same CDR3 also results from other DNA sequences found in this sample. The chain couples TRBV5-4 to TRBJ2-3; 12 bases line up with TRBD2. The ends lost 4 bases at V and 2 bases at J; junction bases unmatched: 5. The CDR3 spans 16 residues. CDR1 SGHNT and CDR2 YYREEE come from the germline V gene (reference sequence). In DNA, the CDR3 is TGTGCCAGCAGCCGTGGACTAGCGGGGTCCACAGATACGCAGTATTTT. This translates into CASSRGLAGSTDTQYF. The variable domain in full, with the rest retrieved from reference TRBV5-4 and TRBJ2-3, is ETGVTQSPTHLIKTRGQQVTLRCSSQSGHNTVSWYQQALGQGPQFIFQYYREEENGRGNFPPRFSGLQFPNYSSELNVNALELDDSALYLCASSRGLAGSTDTQYFGPGTRLTVL.

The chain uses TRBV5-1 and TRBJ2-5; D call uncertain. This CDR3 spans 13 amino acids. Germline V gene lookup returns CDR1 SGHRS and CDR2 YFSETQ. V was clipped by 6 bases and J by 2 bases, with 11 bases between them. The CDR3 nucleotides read TGCGCCAGCACCCCGTACACACAAGAGACCCAGTACTTC. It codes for CASTPYTQETQYF.

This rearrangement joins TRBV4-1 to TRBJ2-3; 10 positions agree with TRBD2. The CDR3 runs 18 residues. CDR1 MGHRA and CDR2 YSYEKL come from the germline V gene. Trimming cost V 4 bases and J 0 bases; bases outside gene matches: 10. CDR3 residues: CASSPYTGTSASTDTQYF. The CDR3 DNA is TGCGCCAGCAGCCCTTACACCGGGACTAGCGCTAGCACAGATACGCAGTATTTT.

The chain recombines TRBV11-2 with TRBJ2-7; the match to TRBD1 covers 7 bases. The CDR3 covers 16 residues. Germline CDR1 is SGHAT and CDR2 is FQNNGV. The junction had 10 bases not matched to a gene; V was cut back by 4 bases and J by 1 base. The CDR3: CASSSRNGDRSYEQYF. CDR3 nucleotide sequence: TGTGCCAGCAGCTCCAGAAACGGGGACAGATCCTACGAGCAGTACTTC.

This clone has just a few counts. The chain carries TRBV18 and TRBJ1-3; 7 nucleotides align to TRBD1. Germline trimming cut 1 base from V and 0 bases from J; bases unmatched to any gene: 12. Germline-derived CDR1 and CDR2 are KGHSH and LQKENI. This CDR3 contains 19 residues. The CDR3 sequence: CASSPLKGTVSNSGNTIYF. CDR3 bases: TGTGCCAGCTCACCACTGAAGGGGACAGTATCTAACTCTGGAAACACCATATATTTT.

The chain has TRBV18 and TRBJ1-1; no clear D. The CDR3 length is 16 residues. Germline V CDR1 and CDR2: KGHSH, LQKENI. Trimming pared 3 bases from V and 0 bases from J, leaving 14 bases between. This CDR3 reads CASSPAPPGVNTEAFF. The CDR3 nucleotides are TGTGCCAGCTCACCCGCCCCCCCCGGGGTGAACACTGAAGCTTTCTTT.

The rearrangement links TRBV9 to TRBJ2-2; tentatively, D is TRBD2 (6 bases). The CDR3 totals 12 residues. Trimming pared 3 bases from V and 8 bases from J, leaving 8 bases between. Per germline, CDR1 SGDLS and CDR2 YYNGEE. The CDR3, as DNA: TGTGCCAGCAGCGCGGGGGTTGGGGAGCTGTTTTTT. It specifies CASSAGVGELFF.

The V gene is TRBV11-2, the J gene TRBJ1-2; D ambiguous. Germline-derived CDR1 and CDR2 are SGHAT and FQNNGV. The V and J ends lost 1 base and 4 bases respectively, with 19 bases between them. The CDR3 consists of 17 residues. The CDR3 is CASSLGAPAISGYGYTF. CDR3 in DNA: TGTGCCAGCAGCTTAGGGGCCCCCGCAATTTCCGGCTATGGCTACACCTTC.

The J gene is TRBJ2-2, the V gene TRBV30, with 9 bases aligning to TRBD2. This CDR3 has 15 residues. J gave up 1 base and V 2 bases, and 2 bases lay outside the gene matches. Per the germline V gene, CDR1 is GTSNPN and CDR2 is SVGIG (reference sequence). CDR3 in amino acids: CAWSFSGGNTGELFF. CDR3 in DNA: TGTGCCTGGAGTTTTAGCGGGGGGAACACCGGGGAGCTGTTTTTT.

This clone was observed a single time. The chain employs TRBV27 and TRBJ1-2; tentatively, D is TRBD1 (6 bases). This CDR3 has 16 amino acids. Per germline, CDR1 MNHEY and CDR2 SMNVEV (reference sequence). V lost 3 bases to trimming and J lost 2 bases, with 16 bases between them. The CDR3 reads CASSFVHLQGNYGYTF. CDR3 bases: TGTGCCAGCAGTTTCGTTCATTTGCAGGGGAACTATGGCTACACCTTC.

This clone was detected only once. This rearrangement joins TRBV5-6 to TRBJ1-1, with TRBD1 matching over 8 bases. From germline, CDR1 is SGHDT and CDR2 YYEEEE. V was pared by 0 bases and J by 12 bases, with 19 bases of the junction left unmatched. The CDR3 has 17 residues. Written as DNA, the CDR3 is TGTGCCAGCAGCTTGGTAGGCGGGACAGGTACCGCTCCAAGGACTTTCTTT. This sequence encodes CASSLVGGTGTAPRTFF.